This is a list of T cell receptor beta chains from one sample in a study of regulatory T cells in long-lasting Graves disease. Each CDR3 protein is one row after TCRdb ran MiXCR on the multiplex PCR reads. This table has approximately 250,000 distinct CDR3 sequences, about 17% appearing once. Sequences were derived from peripheral blood mononuclear cells (PBMCs), sampled at new diagnosis, from a patient treated with antithyroid drugs. These receptors were obtained from a female donor with Graves disease. The conserved cysteine and the conserved F or W are not part of the CDR3 here. A D gene is named only where the DNA matches it firmly.

d_call,j_call,v_call,cdr3_length,cdr3_aa
NA,TRBJ1-1,TRBV3-1,13,ASSLGRGGNTEAF
NA,TRBJ2-7,TRBV11-1,13,ASTGKGVASYEQY
TRBD2,TRBJ2-1,TRBV6-1,13,ASTPGGGSYNEQF
NA,TRBJ2-5,TRBV5-1,13,ASSLAAGVGETQY
NA,TRBJ2-1,TRBV27,13,ASSYSGWSYNEQF
NA,TRBJ1-1,TRBV19,11,ASIKGQGLGAF
TRBD2,TRBJ2-3,TRBV11-2,12,ASIILAGTDTQY
NA,TRBJ2-3,TRBV18,13,ASSPRTGSLDTQY
NA,TRBJ2-3,TRBV29-1,13,SVFPLASSTDTQY
NA,TRBJ2-7,TRBV20-1,9,SARVYDEQY
NA,TRBJ2-7,TRBV6-2/TRBV6-3,12,ASSGPGTRDEQY
TRBD2,TRBJ2-1,TRBV27,11,ASSSSGYNEQF
NA,TRBJ2-3,TRBV7-9,11,ASNRVGTDTQY
NA,TRBJ1-2,TRBV28,11,ASSFRENYGYT
NA,TRBJ2-1,TRBV10-3,10,AISETEDEQF
TRBD2,TRBJ2-5,TRBV7-6,13,ASSSGSGSFQTQY
TRBD2,TRBJ2-5,TRBV18,16,ASSSGWTSGMEQETQY
NA,TRBJ1-3,TRBV28,11,ASSKGAGNTIY
NA,TRBJ2-1,TRBV28,12,ASRPAGSYNEQF
TRBD2,TRBJ2-1,TRBV11-3,13,ASSSLAANYNEQF
NA,TRBJ2-3,TRBV27,12,ASSPVLGGDTQY
TRBD1,TRBJ1-1,TRBV5-8,14,ASSLRDRGLDTEAF
TRBD2,TRBJ2-2,TRBV2,16,ASSEFATSGRPSGELF
NA,TRBJ2-1,TRBV12-3/TRBV12-4,10,ASSLSRLEQF
NA,TRBJ2-1,TRBV9,13,ASSPDLAKNNEQF
NA,TRBJ1-2,TRBV30,10,AWTPWVDGYT
NA,TRBJ2-1,TRBV11-3,11,ASSSPSLAEQF
NA,TRBJ2-7,TRBV6-5,11,ASSYAKTYEQY
NA,TRBJ2-3,TRBV28,9,ASSLRDMQY
TRBD1,TRBJ1-5,TRBV4-1,12,ASSRQGTNQPQH
TRBD2,TRBJ2-1,TRBV19,14,ASSILAGESYNEQF
NA,TRBJ2-7,TRBV20-1,12,SASPTGVSYEQY
NA,TRBJ2-5,TRBV2,12,ASRAQQIQETQY
NA,TRBJ2-5,TRBV5-5,10,ASSSIQETQY
NA,TRBJ2-5,TRBV5-8,10,ASQHGRVTQY
NA,TRBJ2-7,TRBV19,11,ASSIGQNYEQY
TRBD2,TRBJ2-3,TRBV28,17,ASSRLGPTSGGATDTQY
TRBD2,TRBJ2-5,TRBV6-5,15,ASSSFLAGEAKETQY
TRBD1,TRBJ2-7,TRBV11-2,13,ASSLVQGSSYEQY
NA,TRBJ1-6,TRBV18,14,ASSPPRAGRESPLH
TRBD1,TRBJ1-4,TRBV28,14,ASSFSLQGRNEKLF
TRBD2,TRBJ2-1,TRBV20-1,13,SAPPGGTSRNEQF
TRBD1,TRBJ1-2,TRBV5-1,11,ASSPGQGEGYT
NA,TRBJ1-1,TRBV20-1,11,SAPRLLNTEAF
TRBD1,TRBJ2-7,TRBV20-1,9,SGQGSHEQY
NA,TRBJ2-1,TRBV30,13,AWSALSRAYNEQF
TRBD1,TRBJ2-1,TRBV14,18,ASSWKGPPSQGKSYNEQF
TRBD2,TRBJ2-1,TRBV24-1,14,ATSALTSGSYNEQF
NA,TRBJ2-3,TRBV12-5,13,ASGLVAETTDTQY
NA,TRBJ2-7,TRBV20-1,12,SASQISGNHEQY